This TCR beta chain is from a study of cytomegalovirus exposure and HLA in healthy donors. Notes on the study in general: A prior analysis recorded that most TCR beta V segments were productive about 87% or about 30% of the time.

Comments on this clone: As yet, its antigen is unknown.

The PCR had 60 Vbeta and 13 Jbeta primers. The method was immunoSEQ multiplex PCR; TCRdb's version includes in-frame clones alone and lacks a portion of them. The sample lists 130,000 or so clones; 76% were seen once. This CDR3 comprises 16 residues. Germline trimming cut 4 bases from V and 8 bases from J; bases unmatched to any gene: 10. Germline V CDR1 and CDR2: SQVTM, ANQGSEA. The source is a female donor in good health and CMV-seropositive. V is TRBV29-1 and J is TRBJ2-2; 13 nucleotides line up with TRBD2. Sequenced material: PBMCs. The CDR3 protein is CSVASRTSGRGGELFF. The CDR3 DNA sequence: TGCAGCGTTGCGTCTAGGACTAGCGGGAGAGGGGGGGAGCTGTTTTTT.